These 10 T cell receptor beta chains came from one sample sequenced in a study of T cell changes during pregnancy in multiple sclerosis. Only in-frame clones appear in the TCRdb table, and some are missing; sequencing was by immunoSEQ multiplex PCR. The sample contains about 42,000 clones, 75% to 95% of which appear only once. The material sequenced was CD4+ T cells from peripheral blood mononuclear cells, taken in the second trimester of pregnancy. The receptors derive from a female donor in good health, enrolled as a control in a pregnancy study.

The chain uses TRBV28 and TRBJ1-3, with TRBD1 as a possible D gene (5 bases). The CDR3 is made up of 15 amino acids. V shed 5 bases and J shed 3 bases, with 14 bases lying between them. Germline loops: CDR1 MDHEN, CDR2 SYDVKM. The CDR3 is CASSNQGDGGNTIYF. The CDR3 DNA follows: TGTGCCAGCAGTAATCAGGGCGACGGTGGAAACACCATATATTTT. Supplemented by reference TRBV28 and TRBJ1-3, the full variable domain reads DVKVTQSSRYLVKRTGEKVFLECVQDMDHENMFWYRQDPGLGLRLIYFSYDVKMKEKGDIPEGYSVSREKKERFSLILESASTNQTSMYLCASSNQGDGGNTIYFGEGSWLTVV.

The V and J genes are TRBV4-2 and TRBJ2-1; TRBD2 agrees at 10 bases. Germline trimming cut 0 bases from V and 9 bases from J; bases unmatched to any gene: 8. The CDR3 is 16 residues long. Germline CDR1 reads LGHNA; CDR2 reads YNFKEQ. In nucleotides, the CDR3 is TGTGCCAGCAGCCAAGACGGTTCTAGCGGGAGAGGTGAGCAGTTCTTC. It codes for CASSQDGSSGRGEQFF.

The chain joins TRBV7-3 to TRBJ2-2; the match to TRBD2 covers 7 bases. V shed 1 base and J 4 bases; nucleotides not matched to a gene: 6. This CDR3 is built from 16 residues. From germline, CDR1 is SGHTA and CDR2 FQGTGA. In nucleotides, the CDR3 is TGTGCCAGCAGCTTAAGGGGCGGGAGTGGCACCGGGGAGCTGTTTTTT. Translation gives CASSLRGGSGTGELFF.

In its sample, this clone was seen once. The chain recombines TRBV19 with TRBJ2-1, with 11 bases aligning to TRBD2. With 6 bases clipped from V and 5 bases from J, the junction kept 9 bases outside the gene matches. The CDR3 is 16 amino acids. Germline CDR1 LNHDA, CDR2 SQIVND (reference sequence). The CDR3 DNA reads as TGTGCCAGTAGACTAGCGGGAGCAAATCAGAACAATGAGCAGTTCTTC. This codes for CASRLAGANQNNEQFF.

This chain uses TRBV27 with TRBJ1-1; 9 nucleotides line up with TRBD1. Losses at the gene ends were 2 bases for V and 4 bases for J; bases not matched to a gene: 11. Germline CDR1 is MNHEY and CDR2 is SMNVEV (reference sequence). The CDR3 totals 17 residues. CDR3 in DNA: TGTGCCAGCAGTTTACAGGAGCCGGCGGACAGGGGCACTGAAGCTTTCTTT. Translated: CASSLQEPADRGTEAFF.

This rearrangement joins TRBV28 to TRBJ1-2; 7 positions match TRBD1. Germline V gene lookup returns CDR1 MDHEN and CDR2 SYDVKM. This CDR3 has 15 amino acids. The junction had 8 bases not matched to a gene; V was cut back by 3 bases and J by 4 bases. The CDR3 protein is CASSLHPGQSYGYTF. CDR3 coding DNA: TGTGCCAGCAGTTTGCACCCGGGACAGAGCTATGGCTACACCTTC.

The rearrangement links TRBV11-2 to TRBJ1-1; D is possibly TRBD1 (5 bases). The V end lost 1 base, the J end lost 11 bases, and 11 bases lay between the germline ends. CDR1 SGHAT and CDR2 FQNNGV come from the germline V gene. The CDR3 has 12 amino acids. The CDR3 spells CASSLGFRGAFF. The CDR3 coding sequence is TGTGCCAGCAGCTTAGGATTTCGGGGGGCTTTCTTT.

V is TRBV14 and J is TRBJ2-4; 10 bases agree with TRBD2. The CDR3 totals 15 residues. The V and J ends lost 2 bases and 6 bases, in that order; junction bases with no gene match: 4. Germline CDR1 SGHDN, CDR2 FVKESK. DNA for the CDR3: TGTGCCAGCAGCCAACTAGCGGGAGAGTCAAACATTCAGTACTTC. It specifies CASSQLAGESNIQYF. Combining the CDR3 with reference TRBV14 and TRBJ2-4 gives the whole variable domain EAGVTQFPSHSVIEKGQTVTLRCDPISGHDNLYWYRRVMGKEIKFLLHFVKESKQDESGMPNNRFLAERTGGTYSTLKVQPAELEDSGVYFCASSQLAGESNIQYFGAGTRLSVL.

The chain has TRBV7-2 and TRBJ1-2, with a tentative D call TRBD1 (6 bases). The CDR3 has 16 residues. CDR1 is SGHTA, CDR2 FQGNSA, per germline. V lost 5 bases and J lost 4, with 20 bases in between. This CDR3 reads CASSPWEGGQGYGYTF. The CDR3, as DNA: TGTGCCAGCAGCCCCTGGGAGGGGGGGCAGGGCTATGGCTACACCTTC.

This chain connects TRBV11-2 to TRBJ2-1, with a possible D match to TRBD1 (6 bases). CDR3 size: 12 residues. The V gene lost 3 bases and the J gene lost 10 bases, with 10 bases spanning the gap. The germline CDR1 and CDR2 sequences are SGHAT and FQNNGV. The CDR3 DNA sequence: TGTGCCAGCAGCTTCCCCCAGGGGGAGCAGTTCTTC. Its translation is CASSFPQGEQFF. The full variable domain, its missing parts supplied by reference TRBV11-2 and TRBJ2-1, is EAGVAQSPRYKIIEKRQSVAFWCNPISGHATLYWYQQILGQGPKLLIQFQNNGVVDDSQLPKDRFSAERLKGVDSTLKIQPAKLEDSAVYLCASSFPQGEQFFGPGTRLTVL.